This T cell receptor (beta chain) stems from a study of T cells in Graves' hyperthyroidism and ophthalmopathy. Points from the study as a whole: Ophthalmopathy, which appeared later, was predicted by the model a median around 6 months before onset.

The CDR3 has 14 residues. Germline V gene data show CDR1 as SGHAT and CDR2 as FQDESV (reference sequence). V lost 1 base to trimming and J lost 6 bases, with 9 bases between them. For this clonotype: The target antigen is unknown.

Exclusion followed for patients with uncontrolled infection, other autoimmune disease, pregnancy or lactation. Together with thyroid ultrasound, orbital computed tomography, serum thyroxine and TRAb, clinical symptoms were used for diagnoses. TCR beta CDR3 region amplification was performed from RNA transcripts. An initial round of RT-PCR targeting the TCR CDR3 relied on the HTBI primer set. Each CDR3 protein gets one entry after TCRdb re-called the multiplex PCR reads with MiXCR. The data hold 350,000 or so distinct CDR3 sequences, with 15% to 20% observed a single time. Sequencing used blood. The rearrangement links TRBV11-1 to TRBJ2-2; D gene ambiguous. The TCR was taken from a woman aged 40-49 years with Graves' ophthalmopathy. CDR3 amino acids: CASSLELGSGELFF. Here the CDR3 DNA reads TGTGCCAGCAGCTTAGAATTGGGTTCCGGGGAGCTGTTTTTT.